The clone carrying this TCR beta chain has a handful of counts. Its target is unknown. PCR employed 60 Vbeta and 13 Jbeta primers. The protocol was immunoSEQ multiplex PCR, while the TCRdb copy is restricted to in-frame clones and leaves out a portion. This table holds 150,000 or so clones, 65% to 80% found once. This sample stems from a study of cytomegalovirus exposure and HLA in healthy donors. Study-wide results and caveats: The investigators catalogued 160 or so TCR beta chains as cytomegalovirus-associated. A cluster of highly shared sequence variants was likely a sequencing artifact.

The CDR3 sequence is 14 residues long. V lost 4 bases and J 3 bases, leaving 12 bases between the germline ends. Germline V gives CDR1 SGHKS, CDR2 YYEKEE (reference sequence). The TCR comes from a man aged 35 to 55 in good health and CMV-seropositive. V and J are TRBV5-5 and TRBJ2-3; D is possibly TRBD2 (6 bases). Sequencing was performed on PBMCs. CDR3 sequence: CASSLGGMTDTQYF. The CDR3 nucleotides are TGTGCCAGCAGCCTCGGAGGGATGACAGATACGCAGTATTTT.